A selection of T cell receptor beta chains follows, all from one sample in a study of T cell responses to AZD1222 COVID-19 vaccine. Some clones are missing from TCRdb's copy, which holds only in-frame ones; the method was immunoSEQ multiplex PCR. The profile shows 95,000 to 150,000 clones, around 86% of them singletons. The input for sequencing was peripheral blood, taken on day 0 of AZD1222 vaccination. Source of these receptors: an adult in good health. Both conserved end residues are part of each CDR3. The D gene is left open where the match is weak. Size tells how often a clone was seen (once, few, many) or the class of an expanded clone, and some rows leave it out.

j_gene: TRBJ1-4; d_gene: -; v_gene: TRBV4-1; abundance: -; CDR3aa: CASSREQGREKLFF; CDR3nt: TGCGCCAGCAGCCGTGAGCAGGGGAGGGAAAAACTGTTTTTT
j_gene: TRBJ2-7; d_gene: -; v_gene: TRBV7-8; abundance: -; CDR3aa: CASSPLGGTPSYEQYF; CDR3nt: TGTGCCAGCAGCCCCCTAGGCGGGACTCCCTCCTACGAGCAGTACTTC
j_gene: TRBJ1-5; d_gene: -; v_gene: TRBV6-5; abundance: -; CDR3aa: CASSYAPGAGQPQHF; CDR3nt: TGTGCCAGCAGTTACGCCCCCGGGGCTGGGCAGCCCCAGCATTTT
j_gene: TRBJ2-5; d_gene: -; v_gene: TRBV5-1; abundance: -; CDR3aa: CASSPDGPAAGETQYF; CDR3nt: TGCGCCAGCAGCCCGGACGGACCTGCCGCCGGGGAGACCCAGTACTTC
j_gene: TRBJ2-1; d_gene: TRBD2; v_gene: TRBV4-1; abundance: -; CDR3aa: CASSQEVTSGPYNEQFF; CDR3nt: TGCGCCAGCAGCCAAGAAGTGACTAGCGGTCCCTACAATGAGCAGTTCTTC
j_gene: TRBJ1-5; d_gene: -; v_gene: TRBV15; abundance: -; CDR3aa: CATSRAALGPQHF; CDR3nt: TGTGCCACCAGCAGAGCGGCCCTTGGGCCCCAGCATTTT
j_gene: TRBJ1-5; d_gene: -; v_gene: TRBV30; abundance: -; CDR3aa: CAWSVRGGRPGEPQHF; CDR3nt: TGTGCCTGGAGTGTACGGGGGGGTCGCCCCGGGGAGCCCCAGCATTTT
j_gene: TRBJ1-4; d_gene: TRBD1; v_gene: TRBV25-1; abundance: -; CDR3aa: CASSETGRGTTNEKLFF; CDR3nt: TGTGCCAGCAGTGAAACGGGCAGGGGGACAACTAATGAAAAACTGTTTTTT
j_gene: TRBJ2-1; d_gene: -; v_gene: TRBV5-1; abundance: -; CDR3aa: CASSRGDFDNEQFF; CDR3nt: TGCGCCAGCAGCCGCGGGGACTTCGACAATGAGCAGTTCTTC
j_gene: TRBJ2-3; d_gene: -; v_gene: TRBV5-4; abundance: -; CDR3aa: CASTPASTDTQYF; CDR3nt: TGTGCCAGCACGCCAGCCAGCACAGATACGCAGTATTTT
j_gene: TRBJ2-3; d_gene: -; v_gene: TRBV10-1; abundance: once; CDR3aa: CASRGSSFTDTQYF; CDR3nt: TGCGCCAGCAGGGGCAGTTCGTTCACAGATACGCAGTATTTT
j_gene: TRBJ1-2; d_gene: -; v_gene: TRBV27; abundance: -; CDR3aa: CASRTTGSRGYTF; CDR3nt: TGTGCCAGCAGGACAACAGGGAGTCGGGGCTACACCTTC
j_gene: TRBJ2-5; d_gene: -; v_gene: TRBV7-8; abundance: few; CDR3aa: CASSFSTNEQETQYF; CDR3nt: TGTGCCAGCAGCTTTAGCACTAACGAACAAGAGACCCAGTACTTC
j_gene: TRBJ2-3; d_gene: -; v_gene: TRBV7-9; abundance: once; CDR3aa: CASGGGTQYF; CDR3nt: TGTGCCAGTGGGGGTGGTACGCAGTATTTT
j_gene: TRBJ1-1; d_gene: -; v_gene: TRBV18; abundance: -; CDR3aa: CASSLPEGYTEAFF; CDR3nt: TGTGCCAGCTCACTCCCCGAGGGGTACACTGAAGCTTTCTTT
j_gene: TRBJ2-2; d_gene: -; v_gene: TRBV10-3; abundance: -; CDR3aa: CAISTRTVNTGELFF; CDR3nt: TGTGCCATCAGTACTAGGACAGTCAACACCGGGGAGCTGTTTTTT
j_gene: TRBJ1-2; d_gene: TRBD1; v_gene: TRBV10-3; abundance: once; CDR3aa: CAISMDRDSGYTF; CDR3nt: TGTGCCATCAGCATGGACAGGGATAGTGGCTACACCTTC